These 19 T cell receptor beta chains were sequenced from one sample in a study of cytomegalovirus exposure and HLA in healthy donors. Primers for the PCR totalled 60 Vbeta and 13 Jbeta. Assay used: immunoSEQ multiplex PCR; TCRdb lists only in-frame clones, some missing. The top ten hold 1% of the sample, which has around 170,000 clones, just under 80% seen once. The sample was PBMCs. Receptors were obtained from a woman in her forties or fifties in good health and CMV-seropositive.

The chain employs TRBV4-3 and TRBJ2-1; unclear D gene. V shed 3 bases and J shed 2 bases, with 8 bases lying between them. From germline, CDR1 is LGHNA and CDR2 YSLEER. The CDR3 is made up of 14 amino acids. The CDR3 DNA is TGCGCCAGCAGCCATGGAGAGACCTACAATGAGCAGTTCTTC. It specifies CASSHGETYNEQFF.

The V gene is TRBV27, the J gene TRBJ1-5, with a weak D call TRBD1 (5 bases). The germline V and J ends were trimmed by 3 bases and 5 bases, with 23 bases remaining between them. This CDR3 is built from 18 residues. The germline gives CDR1 MNHEY, CDR2 SMNVEV (reference sequence). CDR3 bases: TGTGCCAGCAGTTTTTCTTTTGGACGCGCAGGGTTCGATCAGCCCCAGCATTTT. Protein sequence: CASSFSFGRAGFDQPQHF.

The rearrangement links TRBV4-3 to TRBJ1-5; TRBD1 agrees at 10 bases. From germline, CDR1 is LGHNA and CDR2 YSLEER. The CDR3 length is 16 residues. The J segment lost 5 bases and the V segment lost 4 bases, leaving 8 bases of the junction unmatched. CDR3 sequence: CASSLGTGEKYQPQHF. CDR3 coding DNA: TGCGCCAGCAGCCTTGGGACAGGGGAGAAGTATCAGCCCCAGCATTTT.

The J gene is TRBJ2-1, the V gene TRBV9, with 11 bases matching TRBD1. Per the germline V gene, CDR1 is SGDLS and CDR2 is YYNGEE. The CDR3 spans 17 residues. The junction had 9 bases not matched to a gene; V was cut back by 4 bases and J by 3 bases. CDR3: CASSPWTGGNLYNEQFF. CDR3 sequence (DNA): TGTGCCAGCAGCCCTTGGACAGGGGGCAACCTCTACAATGAGCAGTTCTTC. Full variable domain (outside the CDR3, taken from reference TRBV9 and TRBJ2-1): DSGVTQTPKHLITATGQRVTLRCSPRSGDLSVYWYQQSLDQGLQFLIQYYNGEERAKGNILERFSAQQFPDLHSELNLSSLELGDSALYFCASSPWTGGNLYNEQFFGPGTRLTVL.

The rearrangement joins TRBV10-3 to TRBJ1-5, with 10 bases identical to TRBD1. J gave up 7 bases and V 0 bases, and 6 bases lay outside the gene matches. The germline V gene has CDR1 ENHRY and CDR2 SYGVKD. CDR3 length: 16 amino acids. CDR3 sequence: CAISESTGGYRQPQHF. The CDR3 DNA reads as TGTGCCATCAGTGAGTCGACAGGGGGCTATAGACAGCCCCAGCATTTT.

The J gene is TRBJ1-5, the V gene TRBV10-3; the D gene is possibly TRBD1 (6 bases). This CDR3 has 13 residues. V dropped 10 bases and J dropped 0 bases, with 10 bases sitting between them. The germline V gene has CDR1 ENHRY and CDR2 SYGVKD. In DNA form, the CDR3 reads TGTGCCAGCCGACAGGCTAGCAATCAGCCCCAGCATTTT. It yields the protein CASRQASNQPQHF.

The chain combines TRBV18 with TRBJ2-5; maybe TRBD1 (6 bases). The CDR3 extends over 17 amino acids. V lost 5 bases, J lost 9 bases, and 28 bases lay in between. Germline-derived CDR1 and CDR2 are KGHSH and LQKENI. The CDR3 DNA is TGTGCCAGCTCATCGACCCGAACACGGTCAAAGGGGGTGGCCCAGTACTTC. Protein sequence: CASSSTRTRSKGVAQYF.

This sequence joins TRBV2 and TRBJ1-6, with D maybe TRBD1 (5 bases). CDR1 and CDR2 from the germline V gene are SNHLY and FYNNEI. This CDR3 spans 14 amino acids. Trimming took 6 bases from V and 3 from J, leaving 9 bases between them. In DNA form, the CDR3 reads TGTGCCAGCAGCTCTGACAGCTATAATTCACCCCTCCACTTT. It is translated as CASSSDSYNSPLHF.

The chain is built from TRBV16 and TRBJ1-5; no definite D call. The CDR3 extends over 12 amino acids. Germline V gives CDR1 KGHSY, CDR2 FQNENV. Trimming removed 6 bases from V and 2 bases from J, with 5 bases in between. CDR3 sequence (DNA): TGTGCCAGCAGTCGGGGCAATCAGCCCCAGCATTTT. It codes for CASSRGNQPQHF.

The rearrangement joins TRBV6-5 to TRBJ1-1, with 7 bases lining up with TRBD1. Trimming removed 4 bases from V and 3 bases from J; junction bases left unmatched: 2. Germline CDR1 is MNHEY and CDR2 is SVGAGI. The length of the CDR3 is 13 residues. The CDR3 coding sequence is TGTGCCAGCAGTTTCACAGGGGACACTGAAGCTTTCTTT. It yields the protein CASSFTGDTEAFF.

The chain has TRBV5-1 and TRBJ2-2; D gene unclear. The CDR3 contains 14 residues. Trimming left V 0 bases short and J 2 bases short, with 5 bases between. CDR1 SGHRS and CDR2 YFSETQ come from the germline V gene. The CDR3 region is CASSLALNTGELFF. The CDR3 nucleotides read TGCGCCAGCAGCTTGGCCTTAAACACCGGGGAGCTGTTTTTT.

This sequence joins TRBV18 and TRBJ1-3; D remains unclear. Between the trimmed V and J ends, which lost 0 bases and 2 bases, there was a span of 11 bases. The CDR3 is 16 residues long. CDR1 is KGHSH, CDR2 LQKENI, per germline. In nucleotides, the CDR3 is TGTGCCAGCTCACCACCGCCGGGGTCTGCTGGAAACACCATATATTTT. It translates to CASSPPPGSAGNTIYF.

V and J are TRBV5-1 and TRBJ2-7; 7 positions match TRBD1. This CDR3 is 12 amino acids long. Germline V gene data show CDR1 as SGHRS and CDR2 as YFSETQ. V trimming: 4 bases; J trimming: 3 bases; junction bases outside the gene matches: 1. The CDR3 region has the DNA TGCGCCAGCAGCCGACAGGGCTACGAGCAGTACTTC. It specifies CASSRQGYEQYF. Drawing the rest from reference TRBV5-1 and TRBJ2-7, the complete variable domain is KAGVTQTPRYLIKTRGQQVTLSCSPISGHRSVSWYQQTPGQGLQFLFEYFSETQRNKGNFPGRFSGRQFSNSRSEMNVSTLELGDSALYLCASSRQGYEQYFGPGTRLTVT.

This chain links TRBV7-2 with TRBJ1-3; no clear D gene. Per germline, CDR1 SGHTA and CDR2 FQGNSA. This CDR3 is built from 15 residues. Trimming took 2 bases from V and 3 from J, leaving 11 bases between them. The CDR3 loop reads CASSLLTGIGNTIYF. Here the CDR3 DNA reads TGTGCCAGCAGCTTACTAACGGGGATTGGAAACACCATATATTTT.

The chain carries TRBV14 and TRBJ2-2; D is perhaps TRBD1 (5 bases). Deletions cut 0 bases from V and 2 bases from J, with 13 bases between. The CDR3 is made up of 17 amino acids. CDR1 SGHDN and CDR2 FVKESK come from the germline V gene. The CDR3 protein is CASSQDRAGLNTGELFF. CDR3 nucleotide sequence: TGTGCCAGCAGCCAAGATCGAGCAGGGCTTAACACCGGGGAGCTGTTTTTT.

The chain links TRBV7-2 to TRBJ2-5; 14 bases line up with TRBD2. V was clipped by 10 bases and J by 5 bases; unmatched bases: 6. Germline CDR1 is SGHTA and CDR2 is FQGNSA. The CDR3 sequence is 14 residues long. CDR3 in DNA: TGTGCCACCAGGACTAGCGGGGGGCGGGAGACCCAGTACTTC. This encodes CATRTSGGRETQYF.

This chain joins TRBV7-6 and TRBJ1-1; D is perhaps TRBD1 (6 bases). CDR1 is SGHVS, CDR2 FNYEAQ, per germline. V gave up 5 bases and J gave up 1 base, with 11 bases separating them. This CDR3 has 14 amino acids. The CDR3 reads CASSPGGPNTEAFF. In DNA, the CDR3 is TGTGCCAGCAGCCCCGGGGGGCCGAACACTGAAGCTTTCTTT.

Only a few counts were recorded for this clone. The V and J genes are TRBV15 and TRBJ2-3; 8 bases match TRBD2. The V and J ends lost 1 base and 0 bases, in that order; junction bases with no gene match: 9. This CDR3 region has 18 residues. Looked up from germline, CDR1 is LNHNV and CDR2 is YYDKDF (reference sequence). The CDR3 is CATSRAVLAGISTDTQYF. CDR3 bases: TGTGCCACCAGCAGAGCGGTCTTAGCGGGAATTAGCACAGATACGCAGTATTTT.

This chain uses TRBV6-5 with TRBJ1-2; 9 bases map to TRBD1. The V segment lost 7 bases and the J segment 3 bases; nucleotides outside the gene matches: 3. CDR3 length: 13 amino acids. Germline V CDR1 and CDR2: MNHEY, SVGAGI. The CDR3 sequence: CASTDRGDYGYTF. The CDR3 bases are TGTGCCAGCACCGACAGGGGGGACTATGGCTACACCTTC.